This T cell receptor beta chain stems from a study of PD-1 blockade in classical Hodgkin lymphoma. Note on this clone: What it binds is unknown.

The protocol was immunoSEQ multiplex PCR, while the TCRdb copy is restricted to in-frame clones and leaves out a portion. The sample lists some 84,000 clones, 89% occurring once. The study's findings and limits: Patients who initiated nivolumab within 1 year of ASCT were excluded. It was reported that newly diagnosed patients had less baseline TCR diversity than healthy donors.

Following autologous stem cell transplantation, relapse occurred in every patient, and exposure to brentuximab vedotin varied. Sequenced material: peripheral blood mononuclear cells (PBMCs), taken at baseline. This sequence was found in a human donor with classical Hodgkin lymphoma.

DNA for the CDR3: TGTGCCAGCTCACTAGAGCAAGAGACCCAGTACTTC. It translates to CASSLEQETQYF. V and J are TRBV18 and TRBJ2-5; D remains ambiguous. Germline loops: CDR1 KGHSH, CDR2 LQKENI. This CDR3 has 12 amino acids. V was trimmed by 4 bases and J by 2 bases, leaving 5 bases between them.